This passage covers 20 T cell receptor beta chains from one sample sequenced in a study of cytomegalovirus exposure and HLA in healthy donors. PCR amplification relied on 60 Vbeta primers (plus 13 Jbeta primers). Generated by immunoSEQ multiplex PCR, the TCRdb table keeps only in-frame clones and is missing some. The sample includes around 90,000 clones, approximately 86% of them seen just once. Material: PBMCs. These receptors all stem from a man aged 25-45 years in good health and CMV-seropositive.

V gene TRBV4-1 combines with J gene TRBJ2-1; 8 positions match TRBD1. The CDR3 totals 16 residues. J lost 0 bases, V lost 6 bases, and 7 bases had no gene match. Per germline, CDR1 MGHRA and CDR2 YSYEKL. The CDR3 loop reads CASRPGGYSSYNEQFF. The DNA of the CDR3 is TGCGCCAGCAGACCAGGGGGCTACAGCTCCTACAATGAGCAGTTCTTC.

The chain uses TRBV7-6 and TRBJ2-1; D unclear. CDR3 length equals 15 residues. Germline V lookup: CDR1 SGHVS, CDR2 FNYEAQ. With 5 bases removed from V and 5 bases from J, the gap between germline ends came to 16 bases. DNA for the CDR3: TGTGCCAGCAGCGAGTTTGATCGCGGAAACAATGAGCAGTTCTTC. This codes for CASSEFDRGNNEQFF.

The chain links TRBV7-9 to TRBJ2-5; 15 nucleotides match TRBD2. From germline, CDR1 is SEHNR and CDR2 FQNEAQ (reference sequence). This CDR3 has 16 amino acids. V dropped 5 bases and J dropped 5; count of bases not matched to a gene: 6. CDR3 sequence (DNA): TGTGCCAGCAGCCAGGGACTAGCGGGAGGTGGTGAGACCCAGTACTTC. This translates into CASSQGLAGGGETQYF.

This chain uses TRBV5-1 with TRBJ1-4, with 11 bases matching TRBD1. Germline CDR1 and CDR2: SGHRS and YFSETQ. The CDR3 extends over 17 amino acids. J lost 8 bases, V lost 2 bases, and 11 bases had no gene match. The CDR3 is CASSLAGQGVFNEKLFF. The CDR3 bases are TGCGCCAGCAGCTTAGCGGGACAGGGGGTATTTAACGAAAAACTGTTTTTT.

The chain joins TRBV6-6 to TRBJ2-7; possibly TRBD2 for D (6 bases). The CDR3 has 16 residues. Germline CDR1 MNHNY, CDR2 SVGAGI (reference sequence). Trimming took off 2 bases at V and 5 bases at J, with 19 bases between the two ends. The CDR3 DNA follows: TGTGCCAGCAGTTACCTCCACCGGGACTCCGGCAACGAGCAGTACTTC. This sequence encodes CASSYLHRDSGNEQYF.

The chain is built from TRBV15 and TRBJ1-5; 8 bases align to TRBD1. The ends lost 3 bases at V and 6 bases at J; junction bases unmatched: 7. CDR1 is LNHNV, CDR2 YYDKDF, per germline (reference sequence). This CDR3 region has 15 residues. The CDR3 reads CATSRVQGDAQPQHF. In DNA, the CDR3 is TGTGCCACCAGCAGGGTACAGGGGGACGCTCAGCCCCAGCATTTT.

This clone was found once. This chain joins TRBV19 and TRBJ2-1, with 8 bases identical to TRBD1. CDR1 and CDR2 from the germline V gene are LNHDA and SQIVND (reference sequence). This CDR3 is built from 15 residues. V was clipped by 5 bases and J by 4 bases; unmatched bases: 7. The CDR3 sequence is CASSGRQGRYNEQFF. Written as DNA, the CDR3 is TGTGCCAGTAGTGGGAGACAGGGGAGATACAATGAGCAGTTCTTC.

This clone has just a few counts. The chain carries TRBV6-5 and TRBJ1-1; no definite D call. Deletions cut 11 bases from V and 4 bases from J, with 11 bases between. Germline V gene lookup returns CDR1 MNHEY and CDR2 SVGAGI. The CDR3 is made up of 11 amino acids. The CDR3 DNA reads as TGTGCCGCCGAGCACGGCACTGAAGCTTTCTTT. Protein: CAAEHGTEAFF.

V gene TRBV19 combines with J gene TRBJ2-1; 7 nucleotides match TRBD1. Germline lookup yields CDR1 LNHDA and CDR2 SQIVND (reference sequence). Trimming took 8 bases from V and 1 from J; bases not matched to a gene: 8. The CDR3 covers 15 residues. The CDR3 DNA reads TGTGCCAGTCAGCAGGGGGTCCGTTCCTACAATGAGCAGTTCTTC. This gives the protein CASQQGVRSYNEQFF.

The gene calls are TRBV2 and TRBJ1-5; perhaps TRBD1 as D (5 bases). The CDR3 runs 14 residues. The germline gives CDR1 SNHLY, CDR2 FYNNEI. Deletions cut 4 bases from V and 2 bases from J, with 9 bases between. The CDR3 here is CASSARAGNQPQHF. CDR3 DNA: TGTGCCAGCAGTGCCAGGGCGGGCAATCAGCCCCAGCATTTT.

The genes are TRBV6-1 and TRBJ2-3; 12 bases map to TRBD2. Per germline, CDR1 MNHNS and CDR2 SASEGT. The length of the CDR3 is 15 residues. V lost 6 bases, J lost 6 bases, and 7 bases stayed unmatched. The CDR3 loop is CASRNLAGGWDTQYF. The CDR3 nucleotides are TGTGCCAGCAGGAATCTAGCGGGAGGGTGGGATACGCAGTATTTT.

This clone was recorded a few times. CDR3 nucleotide sequence: TGTGCCAGCAGCTTTCTGGTACAGGGTGAAGCTTTCTTT. As protein: CASSFLVQGEAFF. The rearrangement links TRBV7-9 to TRBJ1-1, with D perhaps matching TRBD1 (6 bases). The germline V and J ends were trimmed by 3 bases and 7 bases, with 12 bases remaining between them. Germline V lookup: CDR1 SEHNR, CDR2 FQNEAQ (reference sequence). The CDR3 spans 13 residues.

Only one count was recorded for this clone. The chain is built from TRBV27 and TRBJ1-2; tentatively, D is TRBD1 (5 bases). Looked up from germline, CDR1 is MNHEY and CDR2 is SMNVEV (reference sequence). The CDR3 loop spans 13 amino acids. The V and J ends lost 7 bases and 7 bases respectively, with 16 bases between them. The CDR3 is CASTGPGVGGYTF. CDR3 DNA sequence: TGTGCCAGCACCGGACCGGGGGTCGGTGGCTACACCTTC.

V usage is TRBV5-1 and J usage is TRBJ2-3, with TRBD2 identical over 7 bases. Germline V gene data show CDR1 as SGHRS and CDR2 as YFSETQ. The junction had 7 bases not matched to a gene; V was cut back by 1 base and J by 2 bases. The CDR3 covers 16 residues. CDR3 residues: CASSLPSGPFTDTQYF. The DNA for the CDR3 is TGCGCCAGCAGCTTGCCTAGCGGACCTTTCACAGATACGCAGTATTTT.

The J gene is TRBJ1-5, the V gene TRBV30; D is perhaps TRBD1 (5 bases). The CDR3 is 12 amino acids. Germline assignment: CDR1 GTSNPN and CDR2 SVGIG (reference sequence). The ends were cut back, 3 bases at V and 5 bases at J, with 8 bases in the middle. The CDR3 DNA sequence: TGTGCCTGGAGCGGGACTGATCAGCCCCAGCATTTT. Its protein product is CAWSGTDQPQHF.

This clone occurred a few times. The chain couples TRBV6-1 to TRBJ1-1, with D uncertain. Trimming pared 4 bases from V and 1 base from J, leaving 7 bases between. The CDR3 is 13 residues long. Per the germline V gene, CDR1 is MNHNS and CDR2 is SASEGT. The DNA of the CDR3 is TGTGCCAGCAGTGGCAGAGGGAACACTGAAGCTTTCTTT. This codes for CASSGRGNTEAFF.

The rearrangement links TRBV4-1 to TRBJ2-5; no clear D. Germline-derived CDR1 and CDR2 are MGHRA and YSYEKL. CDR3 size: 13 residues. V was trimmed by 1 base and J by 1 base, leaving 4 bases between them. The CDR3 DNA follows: TGCGCCAGCAGCCAAGCCAGCCAAGAGACCCAGTACTTC. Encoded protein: CASSQASQETQYF.

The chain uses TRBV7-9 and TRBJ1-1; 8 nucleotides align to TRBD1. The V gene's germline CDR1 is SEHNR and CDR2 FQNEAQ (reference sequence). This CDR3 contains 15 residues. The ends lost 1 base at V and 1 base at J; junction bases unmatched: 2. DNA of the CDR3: TGTGCCAGCAGCTTAGGCCAGGGGGCGAACACTGAAGCTTTCTTT. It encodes CASSLGQGANTEAFF.

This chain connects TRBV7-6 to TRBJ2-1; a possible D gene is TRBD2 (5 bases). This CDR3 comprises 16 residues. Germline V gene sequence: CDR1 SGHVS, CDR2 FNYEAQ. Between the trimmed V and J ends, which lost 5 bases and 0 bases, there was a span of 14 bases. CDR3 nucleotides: TGTGCCAGCAGCCCAGGACTCCCTAGCTCCTACAATGAGCAGTTCTTC. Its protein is CASSPGLPSSYNEQFF. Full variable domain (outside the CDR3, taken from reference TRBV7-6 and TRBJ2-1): GAGVSQSPRYKVTKRGQDVALRCDPISGHVSLYWYRQALGQGPEFLTYFNYEAQQDKSGLPNDRFSAERPEGSISTLTIQRTEQRDSAMYRCASSPGLPSSYNEQFFGPGTRLTVL.

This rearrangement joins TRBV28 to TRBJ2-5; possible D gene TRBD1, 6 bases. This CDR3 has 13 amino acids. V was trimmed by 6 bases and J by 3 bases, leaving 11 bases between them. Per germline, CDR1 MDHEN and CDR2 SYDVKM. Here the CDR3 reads CASSRGNKETQYF. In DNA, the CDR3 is TGTGCCAGCAGCAGGGGAAACAAAGAGACCCAGTACTTC.